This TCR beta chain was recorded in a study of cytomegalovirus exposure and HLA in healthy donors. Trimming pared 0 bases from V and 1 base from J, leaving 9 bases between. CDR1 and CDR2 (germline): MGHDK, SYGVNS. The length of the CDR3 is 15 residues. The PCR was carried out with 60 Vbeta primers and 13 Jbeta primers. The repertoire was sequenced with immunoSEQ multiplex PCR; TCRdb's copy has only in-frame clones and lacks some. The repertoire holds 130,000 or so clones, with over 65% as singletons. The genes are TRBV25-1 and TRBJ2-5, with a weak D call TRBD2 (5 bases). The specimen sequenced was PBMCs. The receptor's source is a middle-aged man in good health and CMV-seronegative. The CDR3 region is CASSEYSGVQETQYF. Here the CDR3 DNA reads TGTGCCAGCAGTGAATATTCCGGGGTCCAAGAGACCCAGTACTTC. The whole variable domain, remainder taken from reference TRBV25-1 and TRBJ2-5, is EADIYQTPRYLVIGTGKKITLECSQTMGHDKMYWYQQDPGMELHLIHYSYGVNSTEKGDLSSESTVSRIRTEHFPLTLESARPSHTSQYLCASSEYSGVQETQYFGPGTRLLVL.